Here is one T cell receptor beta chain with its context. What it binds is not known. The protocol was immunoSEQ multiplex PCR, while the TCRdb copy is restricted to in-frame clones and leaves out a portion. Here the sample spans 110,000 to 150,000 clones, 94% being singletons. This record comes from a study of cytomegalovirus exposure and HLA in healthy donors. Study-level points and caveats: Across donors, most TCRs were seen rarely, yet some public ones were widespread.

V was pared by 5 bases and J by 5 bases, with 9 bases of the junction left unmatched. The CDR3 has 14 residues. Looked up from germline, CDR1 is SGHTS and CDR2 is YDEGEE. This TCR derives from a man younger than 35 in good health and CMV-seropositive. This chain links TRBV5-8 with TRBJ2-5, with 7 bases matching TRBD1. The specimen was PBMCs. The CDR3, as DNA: TGTGCCAGCAGGGCTACAGGGGTTGGGGAGACCCAGTACTTC. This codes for CASRATGVGETQYF.